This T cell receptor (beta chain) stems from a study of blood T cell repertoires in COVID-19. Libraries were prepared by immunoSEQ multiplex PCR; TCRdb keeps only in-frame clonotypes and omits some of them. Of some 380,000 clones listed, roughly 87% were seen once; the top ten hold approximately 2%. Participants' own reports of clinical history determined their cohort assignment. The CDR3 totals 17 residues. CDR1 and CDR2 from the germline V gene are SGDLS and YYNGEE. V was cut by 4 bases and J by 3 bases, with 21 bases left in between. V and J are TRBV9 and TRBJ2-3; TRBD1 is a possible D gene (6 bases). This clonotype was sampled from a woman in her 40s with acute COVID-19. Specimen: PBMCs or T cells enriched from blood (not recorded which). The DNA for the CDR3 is TGTGCCAGCAGCCCTCCTGAACTAGGGGGTCCAACAGATACGCAGTATTTT. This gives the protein CASSPPELGGPTDTQYF.